The rows below give T cell receptor beta chains drawn from one sample of a study of blood T cell repertoires in COVID-19. Sequencing used immunoSEQ multiplex PCR; TCRdb keeps in-frame clones, though not all of them. The sample has over 350,000 clones, 70% to 90% seen once. Input material: PBMCs or T cells enriched from blood (not recorded which). The receptors shown here come from a woman between 18 and 29 years old with acute COVID-19. Both conserved end residues are part of each CDR3. Fields, in order: clone size, D gene, J gene, V gene, CDR3 DNA, CDR3 protein. The D gene is left open where the match is weak. Where a row states a size, it is once, few, many or the class of an expanded clone; other rows omit it.

NA,TRBD2,TRBJ2-1,TRBV7-9,TGTGCCAGCAGCTTATTTGGCGGGGGCTCCTACAATGAGCAGTTCTTC,CASSLFGGGSYNEQFF
NA,TRBD1,TRBJ1-5,TRBV19,TGTGCCAGTAGTATGGGGACAGGATCCAGTCAGCCCCAGCATTTT,CASSMGTGSSQPQHF
NA,TRBD1,TRBJ1-1,TRBV29-1,TGCAGCGGGAGGACCGGGACAGGGTATTTTGGTACTGAAGCTTTCTTT,CSGRTGTGYFGTEAFF
NA,TRBD2,TRBJ2-2,TRBV4-3,TGCGCCAGCAGCCAAGTGTCTAGCGGGAGTTACACCGGGGAGCTGTTTTTT,CASSQVSSGSYTGELFF
NA,TRBD1,TRBJ2-1,TRBV7-9,TGTGCCAGCAGCCCGACAGGGTTTGGGCTCAATGAGCAGTTCTTC,CASSPTGFGLNEQFF
NA,NA,TRBJ2-3,TRBV27,TGTGCCAGCCTCGGAGATACGCAGTATTTT,CASLGDTQYF
NA,TRBD2,TRBJ2-1,TRBV7-9,TGTGCCAGCAGTCTTCTCCTCGGACTAGCAGTAGATGAGCAGTTCTTC,CASSLLLGLAVDEQFF
NA,TRBD2,TRBJ2-1,TRBV10-3,TGTGCCATCAGTGAGGGGACTAGGCCCTACAATGAGCAGTTCTTC,CAISEGTRPYNEQFF
once,TRBD1,TRBJ1-1,TRBV18,TGTGCCAGCTCACCTCCGGGACAGGGTCGGACTGAAGCTTTCTTT,CASSPPGQGRTEAFF
once,TRBD1,TRBJ1-1,TRBV19,TGTGCCAGTAGTATAGGAGGGACAGGTGTGAACACTGAAGCTTTCTTT,CASSIGGTGVNTEAFF
NA,NA,TRBJ2-7,TRBV6-5,TGTGCCAGCAACGATTCAGGCTACGAGCAGTACTTC,CASNDSGYEQYF
NA,NA,TRBJ1-2,TRBV29-1,TGCAGCGTTCTTCCCCGGGGGAGATCTAACTATGGCTACACCTTC,CSVLPRGRSNYGYTF
few,NA,TRBJ1-1,TRBV12-5,TGTGCTAGTGGTTCAGAGAGGGACACTGAAGCTTTCTTT,CASGSERDTEAFF
NA,NA,TRBJ1-1,TRBV7-9,TGTGCCAGCAGCTTAGGATGGGGGACTGAGGCTTTCTTT,CASSLGWGTEAFF
few,NA,TRBJ2-7,TRBV3-1/TRBV3-2,TGTGCCAGCAGCCAAGAAGGGTTGGGGGGGCCTTTCGAGCAGTACTTC,CASSQEGLGGPFEQYF
NA,NA,TRBJ2-3,TRBV27,TGTGCCAGCAGTTTAACTCACGGCACAGATACGCAGTATTTT,CASSLTHGTDTQYF
NA,NA,TRBJ2-2,TRBV10-3,TGTGCCTGCAGCGGGAACACCGGGGAGCTGTTTTTT,CACSGNTGELFF
NA,TRBD1,TRBJ2-7,TRBV28,TGTGCCAGCAGCCGCGGGGTCGGACAGGGGATCTACGAGCAGTACTTC,CASSRGVGQGIYEQYF
NA,NA,TRBJ1-1,TRBV5-4,TGTGCCAGCAGCTTGGATCCAGGGATGAACACTGAAGCTTTCTTT,CASSLDPGMNTEAFF
NA,NA,TRBJ2-6,TRBV2,TGTGCCAGGAGGGACCCGGACAGCTACTCTGGGGCCAACGTCCTGACTTTC,CARRDPDSYSGANVLTF
NA,TRBD2,TRBJ2-5,TRBV29-1,TGCAGCTCCCGGCTAGCGGGAGGCGAGACCCAGTACTTC,CSSRLAGGETQYF
once,NA,TRBJ2-7,TRBV19,TGTGCCACCAGGCGGGCAGGGGTAAACTACGAGCAGTACTTC,CATRRAGVNYEQYF
NA,NA,TRBJ2-1,TRBV15,TGTGCCACCACTTCAGGGATGGGTGAGCAGTTCTTC,CATTSGMGEQFF
NA,NA,TRBJ1-3,TRBV3-1/TRBV3-2,TGTGCCAGCAGCCAAGAGACATTAGTAACGGGAAACACCATATATTTT,CASSQETLVTGNTIYF
once,TRBD2,TRBJ2-2,TRBV11-3,TGTGCCAGCAGGACTAGCCTTACCGGGGAGCTGTTTTTT,CASRTSLTGELFF
few,NA,TRBJ1-4,TRBV6-6,TGTGCCAGCAGTTTTGGCCCTCGCAGTGAAAAACTGTTTTTT,CASSFGPRSEKLFF
few,NA,TRBJ1-6,TRBV5-3,TGTGCCAGAAGCTCGGGGTCACCCCTCCACTTT,CARSSGSPLHF
NA,NA,TRBJ1-6,TRBV10-3,TGTGCCATCACCTCAAACAGGGAAGACTCACCCCTCCACTTT,CAITSNREDSPLHF
NA,TRBD1,TRBJ2-1,TRBV6-5,TGCGGGGCCGGGACAGGGATCAATGAGCAGTTCTTC,CGAGTGINEQFF
NA,TRBD1,TRBJ2-7,TRBV11-2,TGTGCCAGCAGGGGACAGGGGATAGGCGAGCAGTACTTC,CASRGQGIGEQYF
once,NA,TRBJ1-4,TRBV9,TGTGCCAGCAGCGGGACAACAACTAATGAAAAACTGTTTTTT,CASSGTTTNEKLFF
NA,NA,TRBJ1-5,TRBV12-5,TGTGCTAGTGGTTTGGTACTGGAGGGATTTAGCAGCAATCAGCCCCAGCATTTT,CASGLVLEGFSSNQPQHF
NA,NA,TRBJ1-6,TRBV27,TGTGCCAGCAGTATACAGGGTATTAATTCACCCCTCCACTTT,CASSIQGINSPLHF
NA,TRBD2,TRBJ2-1,TRBV3-1/TRBV3-2,TGTGCCAGCAGCCAAAGAGGGAGCTTTAGCGGGGGGGCCACGCACTTCTTC,CASSQRGSFSGGATHFF
NA,TRBD1,TRBJ2-5,TRBV24-1,TGTGCCACCAAGGACAGGGAAGAGACCCAGTACTTC,CATKDREETQYF
NA,NA,TRBJ1-5,TRBV5-5,TGTGCCAGCAGCTTTAATTACCGACATCCTAATCAGCCCCAGCATTTT,CASSFNYRHPNQPQHF
NA,NA,TRBJ1-4,TRBV4-3,TGCGCCAGCAGCCAAGCGGCGAGGGGGGGGAATGAAAAACTGTTTTTT,CASSQAARGGNEKLFF
NA,TRBD1,TRBJ2-7,TRBV6-5,TGTGCCAGCAGTACCGGGACAGGGAACTACGAGCAGTACTTC,CASSTGTGNYEQYF
NA,NA,TRBJ2-1,TRBV7-8,TGTGCCAGCAGCTTAAAGCGCAATGAGCAGTTCTTC,CASSLKRNEQFF
NA,TRBD1,TRBJ2-3,TRBV6-5,TGTGCCAGCAGTTACGAGGGGGCTGGTACAGATACGCAGTATTTT,CASSYEGAGTDTQYF
NA,NA,TRBJ1-5,TRBV6-5,TGTGCCAGCAGCTATGACAGGCGCAATCAGCCCCAGCATTTT,CASSYDRRNQPQHF
NA,NA,TRBJ2-1,TRBV5-4,TGTGCCAGCAGCTTGGGGGGGGACAGCTACAATGAGCAGTTCTTC,CASSLGGDSYNEQFF
NA,NA,TRBJ1-2,TRBV6-5,TGTGCCAGCAGTTCCCTGACAGAGTCCTATGGCTACACCTTC,CASSSLTESYGYTF